One sample yielded the 30 T cell receptor beta chains listed below, sequenced in a study of blood T cell repertoires in COVID-19. The method was immunoSEQ multiplex PCR; TCRdb's version includes in-frame clones alone and lacks a portion of them. The sample shows about 76,000 clones, 80% to 90% of them seen only once. Sequenced sample: peripheral blood. These receptors were collected from an older woman with acute or convalescent COVID-19.

The chain uses TRBV10-3 and TRBJ1-1, with D perhaps matching TRBD1 (6 bases). Trimming removed 5 bases from V and 1 base from J, with 8 bases in between. The CDR3 covers 13 residues. Looked up from germline, CDR1 is ENHRY and CDR2 is SYGVKD. CDR3 in amino acids: CAISRDKNTEAFF. The CDR3 bases are TGTGCCATCAGTCGGGACAAGAACACTGAAGCTTTCTTT.

V and J are TRBV10-1 and TRBJ2-3; weak D call: TRBD1 (6 bases). Trimming cost V 5 bases and J 1 base, with 13 bases left between them. The length of the CDR3 is 15 residues. Germline V gene lookup returns CDR1 WNHNN and CDR2 SYGVQD (reference sequence). DNA for the CDR3: TGCGCCAGCAGTCAGGGGATGTTGGGCACAGATACGCAGTATTTT. Encoded protein: CASSQGMLGTDTQYF.

V usage is TRBV5-1 and J usage is TRBJ2-7; TRBD2 might be the D (5 bases). The CDR3 runs 15 residues. With 0 bases removed from V and 0 bases from J, the gap between germline ends came to 10 bases. From germline, CDR1 is SGHRS and CDR2 YFSETQ. The CDR3 DNA is TGCGCCAGCAGCTTGGTAGGAGGCTTCTCCTACGAGCAGTACTTC. Amino acids: CASSLVGGFSYEQYF.

This chain uses TRBV27 with TRBJ1-2; a weak D match, TRBD1 (6 bases). Germline V CDR1 and CDR2: MNHEY, SMNVEV (reference sequence). Trimming took off 3 bases at V and 2 bases at J, with 19 bases between the two ends. The CDR3 extends over 17 amino acids. CDR3 nucleotides: TGTGCCAGCAGTTTCGCCACCAAAAAACAGGGCAACTATGGCTACACCTTC. Translation: CASSFATKKQGNYGYTF.

This clone was picked up a small number of times. This chain links TRBV5-4 with TRBJ2-3; D is ambiguous. Trimming removed 0 bases from V and 2 bases from J, with 10 bases in between. The germline V gene has CDR1 SGHNT and CDR2 YYREEE (reference sequence). The CDR3 extends over 15 amino acids. CDR3 DNA: TGTGCCAGCAGCTTGGACCCCAGGTCCACAGATACGCAGTATTTT. It codes for CASSLDPRSTDTQYF.

The chain combines TRBV5-1 with TRBJ2-7, with a weak D call TRBD1 (5 bases). The CDR3 contains 14 residues. From germline, CDR1 is SGHRS and CDR2 YFSETQ. V shed 4 bases and J shed 1 base, with 12 bases lying between them. The CDR3 loop reads CASSVIPGSYEQYF. The CDR3 DNA sequence: TGCGCCAGCAGCGTTATCCCAGGGTCCTACGAGCAGTACTTC.

The chain carries TRBV28 and TRBJ1-1; D is uncertain. Trimming took off 6 bases at V and 1 base at J, with 6 bases between the two ends. CDR1 is MDHEN, CDR2 SYDVKM, per germline. CDR3 length equals 12 residues. The CDR3: CASRSQNTEAFF. CDR3 in DNA: TGTGCCAGCAGGAGTCAGAACACTGAAGCTTTCTTT.

This clone was recorded a few times. The chain joins TRBV3-1 (or the pseudogene TRBV3-2) to TRBJ1-2; D possibly corresponds to TRBD1 (6 bases). CDR1 LGHDT and CDR2 YNNKEL come from the germline V gene (reference sequence). V was clipped by 5 bases and J by 7 bases, with 11 bases between them. This CDR3 comprises 12 residues. CDR3 amino acids: CASSRGSTGYTF. CDR3 DNA sequence: TGTGCCAGCAGCAGGGGGTCTACTGGCTACACCTTC.

V gene TRBV28 combines with J gene TRBJ1-4; possible D gene TRBD1, 5 bases. This CDR3 comprises 18 residues. Germline-derived CDR1 and CDR2 are MDHEN and SYDVKM. Trimming shortened V by 4 bases and J by 2 bases, and 20 bases separated the two germline ends. In DNA, the CDR3 is TGTGCCAGCAGTTCCCGGGAGCACTCGCAGGGTACTAATGAAAAACTGTTTTTT. Residues: CASSSREHSQGTNEKLFF.

The V gene is TRBV27, the J gene TRBJ1-6; D unresolved. There are 15 residues in the CDR3. Between the trimmed V and J ends, which lost 5 bases and 6 bases, there was a span of 14 bases. Germline values: CDR1 MNHEY, CDR2 SMNVEV (reference sequence). The CDR3 region is CASSGLKEPNSPLHF. The CDR3 bases are TGTGCCAGCAGTGGACTCAAGGAACCTAATTCACCCCTCCACTTT.

The chain couples TRBV29-1 to TRBJ2-1; 7 bases are a match to TRBD1. Germline CDR1 and CDR2: SQVTM and ANQGSEA. V was clipped by 3 bases and J by 0 bases; unmatched bases: 8. The CDR3 is 16 amino acids. The DNA of the CDR3 is TGCAGCGTTGATCACCAGGGGGTTAGCTCCTACAATGAGCAGTTCTTC. This encodes CSVDHQGVSSYNEQFF.

This CDR3 is CASSHSGRGYNEQFF. The CDR3 DNA reads as TGTGCCAGCAGTCACAGTGGTCGCGGGTACAATGAGCAGTTCTTC. J is TRBJ2-1 and V is TRBV6-5; a possible D gene is TRBD2 (5 bases). CDR1 and CDR2 (germline): MNHEY, SVGAGI. The length of the CDR3 is 15 residues. Trimming cost V 5 bases and J 4 bases, with 15 bases left between them.

This clone appeared a few times. The chain uses TRBV11-2 and TRBJ2-4, with a weak D call TRBD1 (7 bases). V shed 5 bases and J shed 0 bases, with 20 bases lying between them. Germline CDR1 is SGHAT and CDR2 is FQNNGV. This CDR3 is 18 amino acids long. CDR3 amino acids: CASSLRGQMGLAKNIQYF. The CDR3 nucleotides read TGTGCCAGCAGCCTAAGGGGGCAGATGGGACTAGCCAAAAACATTCAGTACTTC.

The V and J genes are TRBV4-3 and TRBJ1-3, with D maybe TRBD1 (5 bases). This CDR3 has 18 residues. Germline assignment: CDR1 LGHNA and CDR2 YSLEER. Trimming took 0 bases from V and 0 from J, leaving 15 bases between them. The CDR3 is CASSQDDKTVHSGNTIYF. The CDR3 nucleotides read TGCGCCAGCAGCCAAGATGATAAGACAGTTCACTCTGGAAACACCATATATTTT.

The rearrangement joins TRBV2 to TRBJ1-1, with unresolved D. Germline lookup yields CDR1 SNHLY and CDR2 FYNNEI. The CDR3 runs to 12 residues. Trimming took 6 bases from V and 1 from J, leaving 6 bases between them. CDR3 in amino acids: CASSYRNTEAFF. CDR3 bases: TGTGCCAGCAGCTACAGGAACACTGAAGCTTTCTTT.

V is TRBV7-9 and J is TRBJ1-1, with 9 bases identical to TRBD1. V was pared by 4 bases and J by 5 bases, with 8 bases of the junction left unmatched. Germline CDR1 is SEHNR and CDR2 is FQNEAQ (reference sequence). This CDR3 has 15 residues. The CDR3 sequence: CASSSGQGGFTEAFF. CDR3 in DNA: TGTGCCAGCAGCTCGGGACAGGGAGGATTTACTGAAGCTTTCTTT.

J is TRBJ1-5 and V is TRBV29-1; a possible D gene is TRBD1 (5 bases). The CDR3 contains 14 residues. Germline-derived CDR1 and CDR2 are SQVTM and ANQGSEA. Trimming took off 7 bases at V and 4 bases at J, with 17 bases between the two ends. CDR3 region: CSALTATGNQPQHF. The CDR3 DNA reads TGCAGCGCCTTGACAGCCACTGGGAATCAGCCCCAGCATTTT.

This chain joins TRBV24-1 and TRBJ1-2, with 9 bases that match TRBD1. Looked up from germline, CDR1 is KGHDR and CDR2 is SFDVKD. V shed 5 bases, J shed 0 bases, and the junction held 12 bases outside the gene matches. CDR3 size: 18 residues. CDR3 sequence reads: CATSGLRDREKANYGYTF. The CDR3 region has the DNA TGTGCCACCAGTGGCCTCCGGGACAGGGAAAAAGCTAACTATGGCTACACCTTC.

The chain employs TRBV7-8 and TRBJ2-5; 10 positions agree with TRBD1. The CDR3 extends over 18 amino acids. Germline V gives CDR1 SGHVS, CDR2 FQNEAQ. Germline trimming cut 3 bases from V and 4 bases from J; bases unmatched to any gene: 14. CDR3 loop: CASSFWIQTTGGLETQYF. Written as DNA, the CDR3 is TGTGCCAGCAGCTTTTGGATCCAAACGACAGGGGGCTTAGAGACCCAGTACTTC.

The J gene is TRBJ2-6, the V gene TRBV27; tentatively, D is TRBD1 (6 bases). Germline V lookup: CDR1 MNHEY, CDR2 SMNVEV (reference sequence). The V and J ends lost 5 bases and 4 bases respectively, with 21 bases between them. The CDR3 runs 18 residues. The CDR3 loop is CASSPQGYPGSGANVLTF. CDR3 sequence (DNA): TGTGCCAGCAGTCCACAGGGCTACCCTGGATCAGGGGCCAACGTCCTGACTTTC.

For this clone: Other nucleotide sequences from this sample produce the same CDR3. The chain has TRBV5-1 and TRBJ2-4, with 8 nucleotides matching TRBD1. V was clipped by 4 bases and J by 1 base; unmatched bases: 4. The V gene's germline CDR1 is SGHRS and CDR2 YFSETQ. This CDR3 has 15 residues. The CDR3: CASSPTGGAKNIQYF. The CDR3 bases are TGCGCCAGCAGCCCTACAGGGGGGGCCAAAAACATTCAGTACTTC.

J is TRBJ2-2 and V is TRBV28; D unresolved. Germline V CDR1 and CDR2: MDHEN, SYDVKM. CDR3 length: 15 residues. Trimming took off 3 bases at V and 4 bases at J, with 12 bases between the two ends. As DNA, the CDR3 is TGTGCCAGCAGTTTGGTCCCCGGTGGCACCGGGGAGCTGTTTTTT. It codes for CASSLVPGGTGELFF.

V gene TRBV19 combines with J gene TRBJ1-2; 7 bases match TRBD1. Per the germline V gene, CDR1 is LNHDA and CDR2 is SQIVND (reference sequence). CDR3 size: 15 residues. After removal of 5 bases from V and 0 bases from J, the junction contained 6 bases not matched to a gene. DNA for the CDR3: TGTGCCAGTAGTGAGAGGGACAGTTCTAACTATGGCTACACCTTC. As protein: CASSERDSSNYGYTF.

The J gene is TRBJ2-7, the V gene TRBV15; TRBD1 agrees at 8 bases. This CDR3 is 14 amino acids long. Germline values: CDR1 LNHNV, CDR2 YYDKDF (reference sequence). V was pared by 4 bases and J by 3 bases, with 5 bases of the junction left unmatched. CDR3 region: CATSIGTGRYEQYV. Here the CDR3 DNA reads TGTGCCACCAGCATCGGGACAGGTCGCTACGAGCAGTACGTC.

The chain has TRBV5-1 and TRBJ1-4; 7 bases match TRBD1. The junction had 6 bases not matched to a gene; V was cut back by 4 bases and J by 0 bases. Germline assignment: CDR1 SGHRS and CDR2 YFSETQ. The CDR3 sequence is 16 residues long. The DNA of the CDR3 is TGCGCCAGCAGCGGCGGACAGGACTCAACTAATGAAAAACTGTTTTTT. Protein product: CASSGGQDSTNEKLFF.

This chain uses TRBV18 with TRBJ1-1; D might be TRBD1 (6 bases). V was trimmed by 3 bases and J by 1 base, leaving 9 bases between them. The CDR3 is made up of 14 amino acids. Germline V gene lookup returns CDR1 KGHSH and CDR2 LQKENI. In DNA form, the CDR3 reads TGTGCCAGCTCACCGACAGGAGAGAACACTGAAGCTTTCTTT. As protein: CASSPTGENTEAFF.

The V call is TRBV7-6, the J call TRBJ1-5; TRBD1 might be the D (5 bases). The CDR3 contains 15 residues. The V and J ends lost 6 bases and 6 bases respectively, with 18 bases between them. The V gene's germline CDR1 is SGHVS and CDR2 FNYEAQ. DNA for the CDR3: TGTGCCAGCAGACAAGAGGGGCGGAGGGGTCAGCCCCAGCATTTT. This encodes CASRQEGRRGQPQHF.

J is TRBJ1-2 and V is TRBV10-3; D perhaps matches TRBD1 (5 bases). Trimming took 0 bases from V and 5 from J, leaving 10 bases between them. This CDR3 has 14 amino acids. CDR1 is ENHRY, CDR2 SYGVKD, per germline. The CDR3 bases are TGTGCCATCAGTGAGTCCCCAGGGCGGTATGGCTACACCTTC. It yields the protein CAISESPGRYGYTF.

V and J are TRBV24-1 and TRBJ2-3; 16 bases align to TRBD2. Trimming removed 3 bases from V and 5 bases from J; junction bases left unmatched: 10. CDR1 and CDR2 from the germline V gene are KGHDR and SFDVKD. CDR3 length: 19 amino acids. The CDR3 loop is CATSDLGLAGGVQVDTQYF. The CDR3 bases are TGTGCCACCAGTGATCTGGGACTAGCGGGGGGGGTCCAAGTAGATACGCAGTATTTT.

The chain recombines TRBV7-8 with TRBJ1-2; D is ambiguous. The V gene's germline CDR1 is SGHVS and CDR2 FQNEAQ. The CDR3 sequence is 16 residues long. V lost 2 bases and J 5 bases, leaving 18 bases between the germline ends. CDR3 bases: TGTGCCAGCAGCTTAATTGGCAGCGAGGGAGGGTATGGCTACACCTTC. Translation gives CASSLIGSEGGYGYTF.